This T cell receptor beta chain was documented in a study of shared clonotypes between healthy human individuals. Study at large: The plates for each donor numbered three CD4 naive, three CD4 memory, two CD8 naive and one CD8 memory.

General study findings and limits: The study's rarefaction showed incomplete sorted-subset sequencing despite large depth.

Positively selected for CCR7, the CD45RO-negative cells used as naive CD8 cells excluded terminally differentiated effector memory CD45RA+ cells. Those who donated, Caucasian adults without exception, all lived in Nashville, Tennessee. The length of the CDR3 is 16 residues. Looked up from germline, CDR1 is SNHLY and CDR2 is FYNNEI. V dropped 4 bases and J dropped 0 bases, with 13 bases sitting between them. A remark on this clone: As yet, its antigen is unknown.

Each PCR replicate from the sorted subsets contained roughly 210 ng DNA, which is 25,000 to 30,000 T cell genomes. Repertoires were generated with immunoSEQ multiplex PCR, while TCRdb's copy carries only in-frame clones and drops some. The profile covers around 2,100,000 clones, with roughly 95% appearing a single time and 1% to 1.5% taken by the ten largest. Sequencing was carried out using naive CD8+ T cells sorted from blood. The TCR sequence derives from a young man in good health. The V and J genes are TRBV2 and TRBJ1-5; D gene unclear. CDR3 nucleotide sequence: TGTGCCAGCAGTGTGGCGCCGGCTTATAGCAATCAGCCCCAGCATTTT. Its protein is CASSVAPAYSNQPQHF.